This entry lists 28 T cell receptor beta chains sequenced from one sample in a study of response to subunit inactivated influenza vaccine. A single record per CDR3 protein comes from TCRdb applying MiXCR to the RT-PCR reads. This sample has roughly 710,000 distinct CDR3 sequences, with 12% to 15% found just once. The sequenced sample was PBMCs from blood, obtained 14 to 15 days before vaccination. These receptor sequences come from a man aged 45 to 65 who received an inactivated influenza vaccine.

This clonotype has only a few counts. V gene TRBV10-3 combines with J gene TRBJ2-2, with TRBD1 identical over 11 bases. CDR3 length: 16 residues. The germline gives CDR1 ENHRY, CDR2 SYGVKD. The V segment lost 8 bases and the J segment 7 bases; nucleotides outside the gene matches: 12. CDR3 amino acids: CAIGVDPGQGVGELFF. CDR3 DNA: TGTGCCATCGGGGTGGATCCGGGACAGGGGGTCGGGGAGCTGTTTTTT.

V is TRBV7-8 and J is TRBJ2-7; tentative D call: TRBD2 (5 bases). The CDR3 spans 15 residues. The V and J ends lost 0 bases and 2 bases respectively, with 11 bases between them. Germline V gene data show CDR1 as SGHVS and CDR2 as FQNEAQ. For the CDR3, the DNA is TGTGCCAGCAGCTTAGCGAGAGGGCTCGCCTACGAGCAGTACTTC. It encodes CASSLARGLAYEQYF.

The CDR3 sequence: CASSPFGQTNYGYTF. CDR3 DNA: TGTGCCAGCTCACCATTTGGACAGACGAACTATGGCTACACCTTC. The rearrangement uses TRBV18 and TRBJ1-2, with D tentatively TRBD1 (6 bases). The CDR3 has 15 residues. The germline V gene has CDR1 KGHSH and CDR2 LQKENI. V gave up 2 bases and J gave up 2 bases, with 12 bases separating them.

A note on this clonotype: An end of the junction does not agree with germline; a read error may underlie this. The rearrangement joins TRBV15 to TRBJ2-7; no clear D. The CDR3 spans 15 residues. CDR1 LNHNV and CDR2 YYDKDF come from the germline V gene (reference sequence). CDR3 region: CPTSRDRAANYEQYF. The CDR3 coding sequence is TGTCCCACCAGCAGAGATAGAGCAGCTAACTACGAGCAGTACTTC.

V is TRBV4-1 and J is TRBJ1-6, with 8 bases matching TRBD1. Unmatched junction bases numbered 13, after V lost 2 bases and J lost 7 bases. The CDR3 spans 18 residues. Germline loops: CDR1 MGHRA, CDR2 YSYEKL. CDR3 region: CASSQPYLGGQVNSPLHF. Here the CDR3 DNA reads TGCGCCAGCAGCCAACCTTACCTCGGGGGACAGGTCAATTCACCCCTCCACTTT.

J is TRBJ2-3 and V is TRBV11-2; D remains ambiguous. CDR1 is SGHAT and CDR2 is FQNNGV in the germline V gene. V lost 8 bases and J lost 4, with 10 bases in between. The CDR3 loop spans 12 amino acids. The CDR3 is CASGEIADTQYF. The CDR3 DNA follows: TGTGCCAGCGGAGAAATCGCAGATACGCAGTATTTT.

This clonotype was counted at least ten times. The rearrangement joins TRBV7-2 to TRBJ2-2; possibly TRBD2 for D (6 bases). Germline V gene data show CDR1 as SGHTA and CDR2 as FQGNSA. The CDR3 totals 15 residues. V was trimmed by 2 bases and J by 4 bases, leaving 11 bases between them. CDR3 amino acids: CASSLTRGTTGELFF. The CDR3 nucleotides are TGTGCCAGCAGCTTAACACGGGGGACCACCGGGGAGCTGTTTTTT.

CDR3 in DNA: TGCGCCAGCAGCTTGGAGGGGGGTATGAAAAAAAACATTCAGTACTTC. Translating gives CASSLEGGMKKNIQYF. The chain employs TRBV5-1 and TRBJ2-4; tentatively, D is TRBD1 or TRBD2 (6 bases each). Germline loops: CDR1 SGHRS, CDR2 YFSETQ. The CDR3 loop spans 16 amino acids. Trimming stripped 0 bases from V and 4 bases from J, with 14 bases between. Looking up the rest from reference TRBV5-1 and TRBJ2-4 gives the full variable domain: KAGVTQTPRYLIKTRGQQVTLSCSPISGHRSVSWYQQTPGQGLQFLFEYFSETQRNKGNFPGRFSGRQFSNSRSEMNVSTLELGDSALYLCASSLEGGMKKNIQYFGAGTRLSVL.

This clonotype was counted ten times or more. CDR3 in amino acids: CASSHRTGTRGGDEQFF. CDR3 DNA sequence: TGTGCCAGCAGCCACCGAACCGGGACCAGAGGGGGCGATGAGCAGTTCTTC. The genes are TRBV14 and TRBJ2-1; 7 bases are shared with TRBD1. Germline CDR1 SGHDN, CDR2 FVKESK. There are 17 residues in the CDR3. J lost 8 bases, V lost 3 bases, and 16 bases had no gene match.

There are a few counts of this clonotype. The chain uses TRBV7-9 and TRBJ2-1, with D unclear. V was shortened by 1 base and J by 11 bases, with 9 bases between the two germline ends. This CDR3 is built from 12 residues. In germline, CDR1 is SEHNR, CDR2 FQNEAQ (reference sequence). In nucleotides, the CDR3 is TGTGCCAGCAGCTTAGATCCAACCCAGCAGTTCTTC. Amino acid sequence: CASSLDPTQQFF.

This clonotype came up many times. This chain joins TRBV20-1 and TRBJ1-2; 7 bases are shared with TRBD1. Germline V gives CDR1 DFQATT, CDR2 SNEGSKA (reference sequence). Trimming removed 6 bases from V and 3 bases from J; junction bases left unmatched: 7. CDR3 length: 13 residues. As DNA, the CDR3 is TGCAGTGCGCGTACAGGGGCCGACTATGGCTACACCTTC. This sequence encodes CSARTGADYGYTF.

This clonotype was seen more than once but under ten times. The V gene is TRBV7-2, the J gene TRBJ2-1, with 8 positions matching TRBD2. J was trimmed by 4 bases and V by 5 bases; bases with no gene match: 7. Per the germline V gene, CDR1 is SGHTA and CDR2 is FQGNSA. The CDR3 runs to 15 residues. CDR3 DNA sequence: TGTGCCAGCAGCCAACGGGGGGGCAGATACAATGAGCAGTTCTTC. Translation: CASSQRGGRYNEQFF.

This clonotype turned up a few times. This chain joins TRBV11-1 and TRBJ2-1; 7 bases fit TRBD1. This CDR3 contains 16 residues. Germline loops: CDR1 SGHAT, CDR2 FQDESV (reference sequence). Germline trimming cut 0 bases from V and 4 bases from J; bases unmatched to any gene: 6. This CDR3 is CASSLAYHRGYNEQFF. The CDR3 DNA is TGTGCCAGCAGCTTAGCGTATCACAGGGGTTACAATGAGCAGTTCTTC.

Concerning this clonotype: Germline is not matched at one junction end, which may reflect a read error. The chain carries TRBV29-1 and TRBJ2-3; D is tentatively TRBD1 or TRBD2 (5 bases each). Germline CDR1 and CDR2: SQVTM and ANQGSEA. CDR3 size: 12 residues. Here the CDR3 DNA reads TGCAGCGTTGATACAGGAGAGGGTACGCAGTCTTTT. Residues: CSVDTGEGTQSF.

This sequence joins TRBV7-2 and TRBJ2-1, with a weak D call TRBD2 (5 bases). With 3 bases removed from V and 0 bases from J, the gap between germline ends came to 12 bases. Germline values: CDR1 SGHTA, CDR2 FQGNSA. The CDR3 runs 16 residues. The CDR3 sequence is CASSFSAAGSYNEQFF. As DNA, the CDR3 is TGTGCCAGCAGCTTTTCAGCTGCGGGCTCCTACAATGAGCAGTTCTTC.

The V gene is TRBV2, the J gene TRBJ2-1; possible D gene TRBD2, 6 bases. V lost 6 bases and J 6 bases, leaving 12 bases between the germline ends. The CDR3 has 13 amino acids. Germline CDR1 is SNHLY and CDR2 is FYNNEI. The CDR3 is CASRSGLFNEQFF. CDR3 sequence (DNA): TGTGCCAGCAGGTCGGGACTTTTCAATGAGCAGTTCTTC.

The chain combines TRBV2 with TRBJ1-4; D gene uncertain. Trimming took off 6 bases at V and 7 bases at J, with 12 bases between the two ends. The CDR3 consists of 13 residues. CDR1 and CDR2 (germline): SNHLY, FYNNEI. Here the CDR3 DNA reads TGTGCCAGCAGGCCAGACGGGCCTGAAAAACTGTTTTTT. As protein: CASRPDGPEKLFF.

This clonotype was detected a few times. The genes are TRBV7-8 and TRBJ2-7; 10 positions agree with TRBD2. V lost 5 bases to trimming and J lost 2 bases; unmatched junction nucleotides: 3. The germline CDR1 and CDR2 sequences are SGHVS and FQNEAQ. The CDR3 length is 14 residues. As DNA, the CDR3 is TGTGCCAGCAGCGAGCGGGAGGGAACCTACGAGCAGTACTTC. Translation: CASSEREGTYEQYF.

The chain carries TRBV5-1 and TRBJ2-3, with 7 nucleotides matching TRBD2. Trimming cost V 0 bases and J 0 bases; bases outside gene matches: 4. Germline V CDR1 and CDR2: SGHRS, YFSETQ. The CDR3 is 16 amino acids. CDR3 nucleotides: TGCGCCAGCAGCTTGGTTCTGGGGGGGAGCACAGATACGCAGTATTTT. Its translation: CASSLVLGGSTDTQYF.

This chain uses TRBV20-1 with TRBJ2-2; no reliable D call. The V gene's germline CDR1 is DFQATT and CDR2 SNEGSKA (reference sequence). The CDR3 has 12 residues. V lost 3 bases and J lost 6, with 8 bases in between. The CDR3 DNA reads TGCAGTGCTAGGGTTAGGGCCGGGGAGCTGTTTTTT. Its translation is CSARVRAGELFF.

This clonotype was observed a handful of times. V gene TRBV5-6 combines with J gene TRBJ2-7, with 8 bases fitting TRBD1. The CDR3 spans 14 residues. After removal of 7 bases from V and 5 bases from J, the junction contained 11 bases not matched to a gene. In germline, CDR1 is SGHDT, CDR2 YYEEEE. CDR3: CASGTDRGADEQYF. The DNA for the CDR3 is TGTGCCAGCGGAACAGACAGGGGAGCTGACGAGCAGTACTTC.

This clonotype came up many times. The chain recombines TRBV7-2 with TRBJ1-2, with TRBD1 as a possible D gene (5 bases). This CDR3 is built from 12 residues. Trimming took 4 bases from V and 13 from J, leaving 16 bases between them. Germline V lookup: CDR1 SGHTA, CDR2 FQGNSA. Written as DNA, the CDR3 is TGTGCCAGCAGCTCCGGGACGTCGAGCTGCACCTTC. Amino acid sequence: CASSSGTSSCTF.

This chain uses TRBV3-1 with TRBJ2-3; no clear D gene. Germline V gene lookup returns CDR1 LGHDT and CDR2 YNNKEL (reference sequence). V was trimmed by 5 bases and J by 2 bases, leaving 14 bases between them. This CDR3 has 15 residues. CDR3 region: CASSETGGNTDTQYF. The DNA for the CDR3 is TGTGCCAGCAGCGAGACCGGCGGAAACACAGATACGCAGTATTTT.

The sample holds a few counts of this clonotype. CDR3 residues: CASSLLESTFDEQYF. In DNA, the CDR3 is TGCGCCAGCAGCCTTCTAGAATCAACCTTCGACGAGCAGTACTTC. The chain links TRBV5-1 to TRBJ2-7; D is undetermined. Germline CDR1 reads SGHRS; CDR2 reads YFSETQ. The germline V and J ends were trimmed by 4 bases and 5 bases, with 19 bases remaining between them. The CDR3 runs 15 residues.

In its sample, this clonotype was seen a few times. J is TRBJ1-6 and V is TRBV9; D perhaps matches TRBD1 (6 bases). The germline V gene has CDR1 SGDLS and CDR2 YYNGEE. V was cut by 7 bases and J by 8 bases, with 22 bases left in between. The CDR3 spans 16 residues. This CDR3 reads CASAQGRDGGDSPLHF. CDR3 sequence (DNA): TGTGCCAGCGCCCAGGGGCGCGACGGTGGTGATTCACCCCTCCACTTT. Using reference TRBV9 and TRBJ1-6 for the parts outside the CDR3, the full variable domain is DSGVTQTPKHLITATGQRVTLRCSPRSGDLSVYWYQQSLDQGLQFLIQYYNGEERAKGNILERFSAQQFPDLHSELNLSSLELGDSALYFCASAQGRDGGDSPLHFGNGTRLTVT.

This clonotype was picked up a small number of times. This chain joins TRBV6-2 or TRBV6-3 and TRBJ1-2; the D is unclear. CDR1 and CDR2 (germline): MNHEY, SVGEGT. This CDR3 has 13 residues. With 5 bases removed from V and 4 bases from J, the gap between germline ends came to 11 bases. The CDR3 region is CASSQTTVYGYTF. The CDR3 DNA follows: TGTGCCAGCAGTCAAACGACGGTCTATGGCTACACCTTC.

V and J are TRBV7-8 and TRBJ1-1, with TRBD1 matching 7 bases. Germline V gene sequence: CDR1 SGHVS, CDR2 FQNEAQ. CDR3 length equals 15 residues. With V trimmed by 1 base and J by 3 bases, 5 bases remained unmatched. CDR3 in DNA: TGTGCCAGCAGCTTAGATACAGGGGAGTACACTGAAGCTTTCTTT. Its translation is CASSLDTGEYTEAFF.

The chain links TRBV4-1 to TRBJ2-7; D gene uncertain. The V gene's germline CDR1 is MGHRA and CDR2 YSYEKL. The V gene lost 1 base and the J gene lost 2 bases, with 9 bases spanning the gap. The CDR3 consists of 14 residues. CDR3 sequence (DNA): TGCGCCAGCAGCCAAGCCACCTTTGCCTACGAGCAGTACTTC. Amino acids: CASSQATFAYEQYF.